This is a list of T cell receptor beta chains from one sample in a study of human T cells and chemical hapten exposure. One entry per CDR3 protein, called by TCRdb with MiXCR from the RACE reads. The repertoire holds nearly 110,000 distinct CDR3 sequences, with less than 15% as singletons. The sample consisted of whole blood, taken in connection with sensitization to the hapten diphenylcyclopropenone (DPC). These receptor sequences come from a woman aged 45-65 years with alopecia areata. Some clones in this sample may be carry-over from other donors' samples. CDR3s include the opening cysteine and the closing phenylalanine or tryptophan. D genes are given only for firm matches. Clone size is given for some rows only: seen once, a few or many times, or a class if the clone is expanded.

v_call	j_call	clone_size	d_call	cdr3_aa	cdr3_nt
TRBV12-3/TRBV12-4	TRBJ2-1	NA	TRBD1	CASRDRGTYNEQFF	TGTGCCAGCAGGGACAGGGGGACTTACAATGAGCAGTTCTTC
TRBV29-1	TRBJ2-1	many	NA	CSVHQGSYNEQFF	TGCAGCGTTCATCAGGGGTCCTACAATGAGCAGTTCTTC
TRBV13	TRBJ1-1	NA	NA	CASSPRTVKFTEAFF	TGTGCCAGCAGCCCGCGGACAGTAAAGTTCACTGAAGCTTTCTTT
TRBV11-2	TRBJ2-1	few	TRBD1	CASSLGQLNEQFF	TGTGCCAGCAGCTTGGGACAGCTCAATGAGCAGTTCTTC
TRBV29-1	TRBJ1-4	NA	TRBD1	CSVEVTRGEKLFF	TGCAGCGTTGAAGTGACCAGGGGGGAAAAACTGTTTTTT
TRBV10-2	TRBJ2-3	once	TRBD2	CATQLAGTDTQYF	TGCGCCACACAGCTAGCGGGCACAGATACGCAGTATTTT
TRBV12-3/TRBV12-4	TRBJ2-1	few	TRBD2	CASSFRSGGDGSYNEQFF	TGTGCCAGCAGTTTTAGGAGCGGGGGGGATGGCTCCTACAATGAGCAGTTCTTC
TRBV11-2	TRBJ2-7	few	NA	CASSLDGRVGEQYF	TGTGCCAGCAGCTTAGACGGACGGGTTGGCGAGCAGTACTTC
TRBV10-3	TRBJ2-5	NA	NA	CATESGQGETQYF	TGTGCCACCGAATCGGGGCAGGGAGAGACCCAGTACTTC
TRBV20-1	TRBJ1-1	NA	NA	CSARPRLGDVNTEAFF	TGCAGTGCTCGCCCGCGGTTGGGGGACGTGAACACTGAAGCTTTCTTT
TRBV29-1	TRBJ1-5	few	NA	CSVEVHSNQPQHF	TGCAGCGTTGAAGTTCATAGCAATCAGCCCCAGCATTTT
TRBV14	TRBJ2-7	NA	NA	CASSRNYEQYF	TGTGCCAGCAGCCGCAACTACGAGCAGTACTTC
TRBV29-1	TRBJ1-1	NA	NA	CSVSPVLLNTEAFF	TGCAGCGTTTCCCCGGTCCTTTTGAACACTGAAGCTTTCTTT
TRBV29-1	TRBJ2-5	many	NA	CSVEDTGKTQYF	TGCAGCGTTGAAGACACGGGGAAGACCCAGTACTTC
TRBV10-2	TRBJ1-5	many	NA	CASGQHNQPQHF	TGCGCCAGCGGGCAGCACAATCAGCCCCAGCATTTT
TRBV2	TRBJ2-3	many	NA	CASSPQGPTDTQYF	TGTGCCAGCAGTCCCCAGGGACCGACAGATACGCAGTATTTT
TRBV5-5	TRBJ2-7	NA	NA	CASSLQGSYEQYF	TGTGCCAGCAGCTTACAGGGTTCCTACGAGCAGTACTTC
TRBV7-9	TRBJ1-2	NA	TRBD1	CASSSQGVYGYTF	TGTGCCAGCAGCAGTCAGGGGGTCTATGGCTACACCTTC
TRBV24-1	TRBJ2-7	few	NA	CATSDFTYEQYF	TGTGCCACCAGTGATTTCACGTACGAGCAGTACTTC
TRBV24-1	TRBJ2-7	few	TRBD1	CATSDPGQPAYEQYF	TGTGCCACCAGTGATCCGGGACAGCCTGCCTACGAGCAGTACTTC
TRBV20-1	TRBJ1-1	many	NA	CSARGDMNTEAFF	TGCAGTGCTAGGGGGGACATGAACACTGAAGCTTTCTTT
TRBV9	TRBJ2-3	few	NA	CASSPRGRGVTDTQYF	TGTGCCAGCAGCCCTAGGGGGCGGGGGGTCACAGATACGCAGTATTTT
TRBV5-4	TRBJ1-1	NA	NA	CASSLDRDTEAFF	TGTGCCAGCAGCTTGGACAGGGACACTGAAGCTTTCTTT
TRBV11-3	TRBJ2-3	NA	TRBD1	CASSFQGAPDTQYF	TGTGCCAGCAGCTTCCAGGGGGCGCCTGATACGCAGTATTTT
TRBV7-9	TRBJ2-2	NA	TRBD2	CASSLSLGRAGSNTGELFF	TGTGCCAGCAGCTTAAGTTTGGGAAGAGCGGGGTCGAACACCGGGGAGCTGTTTTTT
TRBV7-9	TRBJ1-6	NA	NA	CASSLAPGRNSPLHF	TGTGCCAGCAGCTTAGCCCCGGGGCGGAATTCACCCCTCCACTTT
TRBV2	TRBJ1-2	NA	NA	CASSESRGQGRGYTF	TGTGCCAGCAGTGAGTCACGTGGGCAGGGAAGAGGCTACACCTTC
TRBV11-2	TRBJ2-5	NA	NA	CASSLFGGGQETQYF	TGTGCCAGCAGCTTGTTTGGAGGCGGCCAAGAGACCCAGTACTTC
TRBV7-9	TRBJ2-7	few	NA	CASSSWNEQYF	TGTGCCAGCAGCTCTTGGAACGAGCAGTACTTC
TRBV7-2	TRBJ2-5	few	TRBD2	CASARGNQETQYF	TGTGCGAGCGCGCGGGGGAATCAAGAGACCCAGTACTTC
TRBV7-9	TRBJ1-5	NA	TRBD1	CASSSPGGGNQPQHF	TGTGCCAGCAGCTCCCCAGGGGGGGGCAATCAGCCCCAGCATTTT
TRBV7-6	TRBJ1-6	NA	NA	CASSLGLGDSPLHF	TGTGCCAGCAGCTTGGGCCTTGGGGATTCACCCCTCCACTTT
TRBV20-1	TRBJ2-7	NA	TRBD2	CSATRGSGSYEQYF	TGCAGTGCTACACGAGGTAGCGGGTCCTACGAGCAGTACTTC
TRBV7-6	TRBJ2-2	NA	NA	CAWGATGELFF	TGTGCTTGGGGCGCTACCGGGGAGCTGTTTTTT
TRBV6-4	TRBJ2-7	few	TRBD2	CASRRTSSSYEQYF	TGTGCCAGCAGGAGGACTAGTTCGTCCTACGAGCAGTACTTC
TRBV28	TRBJ2-7	NA	NA	CASSLYRASYEQYF	TGTGCCAGCAGTTTATATCGGGCATCCTACGAGCAGTACTTC
TRBV12-3/TRBV12-4	TRBJ2-1	few	NA	CASSPMEGAIIEQFF	TGTGCCAGCAGCCCGATGGAGGGGGCTATCATTGAGCAGTTCTTC
TRBV3-1	TRBJ1-2	NA	NA	CASSRDLYYGYTF	TGTGCCAGCAGCCGGGACCTCTACTATGGCTACACCTTC
TRBV28	TRBJ1-1	NA	TRBD1	CASSTRQGRFSNEAFF	TGTGCCAGCAGTACCCGACAGGGACGTTTCAGCAACGAAGCTTTCTTT
TRBV3-1	TRBJ2-1	NA	NA	CASSQVSGGGNEQFF	TGTGCCAGCAGCCAAGTGTCAGGAGGGGGCAATGAGCAGTTCTTC
TRBV19	TRBJ2-7	NA	TRBD1	CASTLTGGIYEQYF	TGTGCCAGTACCCTCACAGGGGGGATCTACGAGCAGTACTTC
TRBV28	TRBJ2-1	few	NA	CASSLNVKFF	TGTGCCAGCAGTTTAAATGTTAAGTTCTTC
TRBV12-3/TRBV12-4	TRBJ2-5	NA	TRBD1	CASSPGGAGGTQYF	TGTGCCAGCAGTCCAGGGGGCGCAGGAGGGACCCAGTACTTC
TRBV29-1	TRBJ2-3	many	NA	CSVEDRPQYF	TGCAGCGTTGAAGATCGACCGCAGTATTTT